The present T cell receptor beta chain was sequenced within a study of T cells after posttransplantation cyclophosphamide. General study points: After PTCy, TRB diversity resembled that of CNI/methotrexate controls. Blood and skin or GI T cell repertoires showed limited TRB overlap. Later blood repertoires were often dominated by clones from the donor CD8+ memory compartment.

V shed 1 base and J shed 5 bases, with 12 bases lying between them. This CDR3 spans 14 amino acids. The germline gives CDR1 SGHVS, CDR2 FQNEAQ. Cyclophosphamide on days +3 and +4 followed busulfan-fludarabine conditioning and a marrow graft. Clones were sequenced by immunoSEQ multiplex PCR, and TCRdb holds only the in-frame ones, with some missing. This sample has more than 4,500 clones; about 71% occur once, and the top ten carry more than 30%. Comments on this clone: Its target is unknown.

This TCR derives from a male patient in his sixties or seventies who received an allogeneic stem cell transplant from an unrelated donor, was CMV-positive, and had no GVHD. The T cells may come from the graft donor. V is TRBV7-8 and J is TRBJ2-7; tentative D call: TRBD2 (5 bases). The sample consisted of PBMCs, taken after allogeneic stem cell transplant with posttransplant cyclophosphamide. The CDR3 sequence is CASSLVAGSHEQYF. The CDR3 nucleotides are TGTGCCAGCAGCTTAGTCGCGGGCAGTCACGAGCAGTACTTC.